Shown below are 24 T cell receptor beta chains from a single sample sequenced in a study of blood T cell repertoires in COVID-19. Method: immunoSEQ multiplex PCR; TCRdb's copy keeps in-frame clones and lacks some. The sample yields 400,000 to 450,000 clones, about 88% seen once. Sequenced material: peripheral blood. These receptors were collected from a woman aged 40-49 years with COVID-19, enrolled during active disease.

DNA for the CDR3: TGTGCCAGTAGTATGCGGGAAAGGACGAACACTGAAGCTTTCTTT. It encodes CASSMRERTNTEAFF. The V call is TRBV19, the J call TRBJ1-1; D not certain. V shed 3 bases and J shed 1 base, with 12 bases lying between them. Germline-derived CDR1 and CDR2 are LNHDA and SQIVND (reference sequence). CDR3 length: 15 residues.

This clone appeared a single time. A read error may produce the germline difference seen at one junction end. The chain joins TRBV18 to TRBJ1-1; D not resolved. The germline V gene has CDR1 KGHSH and CDR2 LQKENI. This CDR3 region has 13 residues. The CDR3 nucleotides read TGTGCCAGCTCACCCCCAGTGAACATTGAAGCTTTCTTT. It codes for CASSPPVNIEAFF.

V and J are TRBV15 and TRBJ2-7; D is uncertain. CDR3 length: 13 amino acids. Between the trimmed V and J ends, which lost 1 base and 3 bases, there was a span of 7 bases. Germline V gene data show CDR1 as LNHNV and CDR2 as YYDKDF (reference sequence). CDR3 bases: TGTGCCACCAGCAGAGGTCCCCACTACGAGCAGTACTTC. This encodes CATSRGPHYEQYF.

The V and J genes are TRBV6-5 and TRBJ1-1, with 7 bases matching TRBD1. V shed 7 bases, J shed 3 bases, and the junction held 5 bases outside the gene matches. The CDR3 runs 13 residues. Germline loops: CDR1 MNHEY, CDR2 SVGAGI. The CDR3 bases are TGTGCCAGCAAGAGGGACAGCTACACTGAAGCTTTCTTT. Translation: CASKRDSYTEAFF.

This sequence joins TRBV2 and TRBJ2-1, with 12 positions matching TRBD2. The V gene end was trimmed by 9 bases and the J gene end by 7 bases; junction bases not matched to a gene: 4. This CDR3 comprises 13 residues. Per germline, CDR1 SNHLY and CDR2 FYNNEI. The CDR3 loop is CARTSGSHNEQFF. The CDR3 bases are TGTGCCAGGACTAGCGGGAGTCATAATGAGCAGTTCTTC.

V is TRBV27 and J is TRBJ1-2; no clear D gene. CDR1 and CDR2 from the germline V gene are MNHEY and SMNVEV (reference sequence). The CDR3 runs 14 residues. The ends were cut back, 4 bases at V and 3 bases at J, with 12 bases in the middle. The CDR3 spells CASSSSTVDYGYTF. The CDR3 nucleotides read TGTGCCAGCAGTTCATCCACAGTGGACTATGGCTACACCTTC.

The chain uses TRBV6-2 or TRBV6-3 and TRBJ1-2; TRBD1 aligns across 7 bases. Per germline, CDR1 MNHEY and CDR2 SVGEGT. This CDR3 contains 14 residues. V trimming: 2 bases; J trimming: 9 bases; junction bases outside the gene matches: 9. This CDR3 is CASSYLKGAGSYTF. The CDR3 DNA is TGTGCCAGCAGTTACCTAAAGGGGGCGGGGAGCTACACCTTC.

The V and J genes are TRBV9 and TRBJ1-2; 10 nucleotides agree with TRBD1. Unmatched junction bases numbered 10, after V lost 0 bases and J lost 8 bases. The CDR3 consists of 16 residues. The germline V gene encodes CDR1 SGDLS and CDR2 YYNGEE. The CDR3 DNA sequence: TGTGCCAGCAGCGTAGAACCGGGACAGGGGTACTTCGGCTACACCTTC. It codes for CASSVEPGQGYFGYTF.

V and J are TRBV25-1 and TRBJ2-7; 9 bases align to TRBD1. From germline, CDR1 is MGHDK and CDR2 SYGVNS. The CDR3 has 14 amino acids. J was trimmed by 4 bases and V by 3 bases; bases with no gene match: 4. The chain's CDR3 is CASSDEQGAYEQYF. The DNA for the CDR3 is TGTGCCAGCAGTGACGAACAGGGGGCATACGAGCAGTACTTC.

The chain is built from TRBV10-1 and TRBJ2-7, with D unclear. Germline values: CDR1 WNHNN, CDR2 SYGVQD (reference sequence). Trimming cost V 3 bases and J 3 bases, with 15 bases left between them. The CDR3 runs 15 residues. The DNA for the CDR3 is TGCGCCAGCAGTGAAACAGATCGGTGGCTCTACGAGCAGTACTTC. This codes for CASSETDRWLYEQYF.

The CDR3 sequence: CASSDQGQGYEQYF. The CDR3 DNA is TGTGCCAGCAGCGATCAGGGACAGGGTTACGAGCAGTACTTC. The chain links TRBV2 to TRBJ2-7, with 9 bases identical to TRBD1. The V and J ends lost 6 bases and 4 bases, in that order; junction bases with no gene match: 7. The CDR3 is made up of 14 amino acids. Germline V CDR1 and CDR2: SNHLY, FYNNEI.

J is TRBJ1-1 and V is TRBV27; tentative D call: TRBD1 (6 bases). Trimming stripped 5 bases from V and 4 bases from J, with 11 bases between. The CDR3 has 13 amino acids. Germline V gene lookup returns CDR1 MNHEY and CDR2 SMNVEV (reference sequence). The CDR3 DNA sequence: TGTGCCAGCAGTCTCCACAGGGCCACTGAAGCTTTCTTT. Amino acid sequence: CASSLHRATEAFF.

The V gene is TRBV28, the J gene TRBJ2-7; D is possibly TRBD1 (5 bases). CDR3 length equals 14 residues. The germline V and J ends were trimmed by 7 bases and 4 bases, with 17 bases remaining between them. The germline gives CDR1 MDHEN, CDR2 SYDVKM. The CDR3 region has the DNA TGTGCCAGCAAACTGGGCCAGGGATATTACGAGCAGTACTTC. Translated: CASKLGQGYYEQYF.

The rearrangement uses TRBV5-4 and TRBJ2-1; 7 bases fit TRBD2. V was pared by 4 bases and J by 12 bases, with 13 bases of the junction left unmatched. CDR1 and CDR2 from the germline V gene are SGHNT and YYREEE (reference sequence). The CDR3 covers 14 residues. CDR3 bases: TGTGCCAGCAGCCAGAGCCCTAGCGGCTTTGGGCAGTTCTTC. It yields the protein CASSQSPSGFGQFF.

V usage is TRBV5-1 and J usage is TRBJ1-3; possible D gene TRBD1, 5 bases. Trimming stripped 0 bases from V and 0 bases from J, with 13 bases between. This CDR3 has 17 residues. Germline CDR1 reads SGHRS; CDR2 reads YFSETQ. CDR3 region: CASSLGRTKLSGNTIYF. DNA for the CDR3: TGCGCCAGCAGCTTGGGAAGGACAAAGCTCTCTGGAAACACCATATATTTT.

The gene calls are TRBV5-1 and TRBJ1-2; no clear D. The germline V and J ends were trimmed by 0 bases and 6 bases, with 12 bases remaining between them. Germline lookup yields CDR1 SGHRS and CDR2 YFSETQ. CDR3 length: 14 amino acids. The CDR3 protein is CASSLDEGRDGYTF. The CDR3 coding sequence is TGCGCCAGCAGCTTGGATGAGGGTAGGGATGGCTACACCTTC.

J is TRBJ1-1 and V is TRBV12-5; TRBD1 matches 7 bases. Germline values: CDR1 LGHNT, CDR2 FRNRAP. The CDR3 consists of 13 residues. V shed 6 bases, J shed 2 bases, and the junction held 3 bases outside the gene matches. Here the CDR3 reads CASGRQGNTEAFF. The CDR3 DNA follows: TGTGCTAGTGGGAGACAGGGTAACACTGAAGCTTTCTTT.

This sequence joins TRBV30 and TRBJ1-1, with 7 bases matching TRBD1. CDR1 and CDR2 from the germline V gene are GTSNPN and SVGIG (reference sequence). The junction had 0 bases not matched to a gene; V was cut back by 1 base and J by 4 bases. The CDR3 loop spans 12 amino acids. The CDR3 DNA reads TGTGCCTGGAGTGCAGGGGGCACTGAAGCTTTCTTT. It specifies CAWSAGGTEAFF. The full variable domain, completed using reference TRBV30 and TRBJ1-1, is SQTIHQWPATLVQPVGSPLSLECTVEGTSNPNLYWYRQAAGRGLQLLFYSVGIGQISSEVPQNLSASRPQDRQFILSSKKLLLSDSGFYLCAWSAGGTEAFFGQGTRLTVV.

The DNA for the CDR3 is TGTGCCAGCAGCCTAGGACAGGGCCACAATGAAAAACTGTTTTTT. Translation gives CASSLGQGHNEKLFF. V usage is TRBV7-9 and J usage is TRBJ1-4, with TRBD1 matching 8 bases. The CDR3 covers 15 residues. Germline V CDR1 and CDR2: SEHNR, FQNEAQ (reference sequence). After removal of 5 bases from V and 5 bases from J, the junction contained 7 bases not matched to a gene.

V and J are TRBV4-3 and TRBJ1-4; D unresolved. Germline V lookup: CDR1 LGHNA, CDR2 YSLEER. Trimming pared 0 bases from V and 7 bases from J, leaving 18 bases between. The CDR3 consists of 17 residues. CDR3 coding DNA: TGCGCCAGCAGCCAAGATAGGTCTGATCCACGGGGTGAAAAACTGTTTTTT. Translated, it gives CASSQDRSDPRGEKLFF.

This chain links TRBV21-1 with TRBJ2-1; TRBD2, the table's D call, was not compared with the DNA. TRBV21-1 constitutes a pseudogene. The CDR3 runs to 17 residues. CDR3 amino acids: CASSKEPGGLRNNEQFF. CDR3 nucleotide sequence: TGTGCCAGCAGCAAAGAGCCGGGGGGGCTTAGGAACAATGAGCAGTTCTTC.

The chain couples TRBV7-2 to TRBJ2-3; possibly TRBD2 for D (6 bases). CDR1 SGHTA and CDR2 FQGNSA come from the germline V gene. V was shortened by 5 bases and J by 2 bases, with 17 bases between the two germline ends. The CDR3 runs 16 residues. CDR3 sequence (DNA): TGTGCCAGCAGCCGTGGATGGCGGGGTTCCACAGATACGCAGTATTTT. It translates to CASSRGWRGSTDTQYF.

CDR3 region: CATSDTGQGTPDTQYF. In DNA form, the CDR3 reads TGTGCCACCAGTGATACGGGACAGGGGACCCCAGATACGCAGTATTTT. This chain joins TRBV24-1 and TRBJ2-3; 10 bases map to TRBD1. V lost 3 bases and J lost 4; bases outside the gene matches: 6. This CDR3 has 16 amino acids. CDR1 is KGHDR, CDR2 SFDVKD, per germline.

The chain has TRBV7-8 and TRBJ2-7; a weak D match, TRBD2 (5 bases). Looked up from germline, CDR1 is SGHVS and CDR2 is FQNEAQ. Trimming left V 1 base short and J 0 bases short, with 13 bases between. The CDR3 has 16 amino acids. CDR3 in DNA: TGTGCCAGCAGCTTAGTAGGATGGCTAGCCTCCTACGAGCAGTACTTC. It codes for CASSLVGWLASYEQYF.